Listed below are T cell receptor beta chains from one sample, sequenced in a study of T cells in localized non-small cell lung cancer. Assay: immunoSEQ multiplex PCR; the TCRdb copy retains only in-frame clones and omits some. The sample records approximately 31,000 clones, about 89% being singletons. The sequenced sample was peripheral blood, obtained before any cancer treatment. Every receptor here comes from a female donor older than 55 with stage I lung adenocarcinoma. CDR3s include the opening cysteine and the closing phenylalanine or tryptophan. The D gene is left open where the match is weak. Some rows have no size entry. The others give once, few or many, or a class for an expanded clone.

CDR3 length | clone size | J gene | V gene | D gene | CDR3 DNA | CDR3 protein
13 | - | TRBJ2-1 | TRBV9 | - | TGTGCCAGCAGCGCCGGACGGTACAATGAGCAGTTCTTC | CASSAGRYNEQFF
16 | - | TRBJ2-1 | TRBV4-3 | TRBD2 | TGCGCCAGCAGCCACCCCACCGGGGGGAGGGACAATGAGCAGTTCTTC | CASSHPTGGRDNEQFF
17 | - | TRBJ2-5 | TRBV11-3 | TRBD1 | TGTGCCAGCAGCTTATTAGAGGACAGGGGGTTTCAAGAGACCCAGTACTTC | CASSLLEDRGFQETQYF
14 | - | TRBJ2-3 | TRBV6-5 | TRBD2 | TGTGCCAGCAGTGAGCGGGGGGATGTAGATACGCAGTATTTT | CASSERGDVDTQYF
14 | few | TRBJ1-2 | TRBV6-1 | TRBD1 | TGTGCCAGCAGTGGGGGACAGGGGGGCTATGGCTACACCTTC | CASSGGQGGYGYTF
13 | once | TRBJ1-2 | TRBV29-1 | - | TGCAGCGTTGACTCGACATACCGCAGAGGCTACACCTTC | CSVDSTYRRGYTF
16 | - | TRBJ2-2 | TRBV5-4 | TRBD2 | TGTGCCAGCAGCCCCCAAGCGGGGATGAACACCGGGGAGCTGTTTTTT | CASSPQAGMNTGELFF
13 | - | TRBJ2-1 | TRBV5-6 | TRBD1 | TGTGCCAGCAGGGTACAGGGGGTCTATGAGCAGTTCTTC | CASRVQGVYEQFF
14 | - | TRBJ2-7 | TRBV19 | - | TGTGCCAGTAGTATAGTGGGCACCGTGGGGGAGCAGTACTTC | CASSIVGTVGEQYF
13 | - | TRBJ1-2 | TRBV6-6 | - | TGTGCCAGCCGCGGGGGGGATAACTATGGCTACACCTTC | CASRGGDNYGYTF
14 | once | TRBJ1-6 | TRBV27 | - | TGTGCCAGCGGGCAGGGCTCCTATAATTCACCCCTCCACTTT | CASGQGSYNSPLHF
18 | - | TRBJ2-1 | TRBV4-3 | TRBD2 | TGCGCCAGCAGCCAAGGGGCCCGTGGGGCGGGAGTGGGGAATGAGCAGTTCTTC | CASSQGARGAGVGNEQFF
14 | - | TRBJ2-7 | TRBV7-3 | - | TGTGCCAGCAGCTTAATGGGGGACTCTTACGAGCAGTACTTC | CASSLMGDSYEQYF
15 | - | TRBJ1-1 | TRBV6-5 | - | TGTGCCAGCAGTTACGAAGCAGGGTTGCGCACTGAAGCTTTCTTT | CASSYEAGLRTEAFF
12 | - | TRBJ1-1 | TRBV29-1 | - | TGCAGCGTTATTAGGTTAGACACTGAAGCTTTCTTT | CSVIRLDTEAFF
14 | - | TRBJ1-4 | TRBV19 | - | TGTGCCAGTAGTTATTCAGGGGTCGATGAAAAACTGTTTTTT | CASSYSGVDEKLFF
15 | - | TRBJ1-1 | TRBV29-1 | - | TGCAGCGTTGAAGATCCGAGGACATTTAACACTGAAGCTTTCTTT | CSVEDPRTFNTEAFF
13 | - | TRBJ1-4 | TRBV18 | - | TGTGCCAGCCGGTTGGGTCCTAATGAAAAACTGTTTTTT | CASRLGPNEKLFF
17 | once | TRBJ2-7 | TRBV5-4 | TRBD2 | TGTGCCAGCAGCCCCTCCAAAACTAGCGGGATTCCCTACGAGCAGTACTTC | CASSPSKTSGIPYEQYF
15 | - | TRBJ2-4 | TRBV4-3 | - | TGCGCCAGCAGCTATAGGGGCGGGACAGAGAACATTCAGTACTTC | CASSYRGGTENIQYF
14 | - | TRBJ1-3 | TRBV19 | - | TGTGCCAGTAGTATTACAGGAACTGGAAACACCATATATTTT | CASSITGTGNTIYF
14 | - | TRBJ2-1 | TRBV6-1 | TRBD1 | TGTGCCACCCACAGGGGAGACTCCTACAATGAGCAGTTCTTC | CATHRGDSYNEQFF
15 | - | TRBJ1-5 | TRBV18 | - | TGTGCCAGCTCAAGGGACCAAGCTTCCAATCAGCCCCAGCATTTT | CASSRDQASNQPQHF
14 | - | TRBJ1-5 | TRBV5-7 | - | TGTGCCAGCAGCCGGGGGGGGAGCAATCAGCCCCAGCATTTT | CASSRGGSNQPQHF
14 | - | TRBJ2-5 | TRBV27 | - | TGTGCCAGCAGTCCTAGGGGGGGCATGAAGACCCAGTACTTC | CASSPRGGMKTQYF
12 | - | TRBJ2-7 | TRBV7-2 | - | TGTGCCAGCAGCTTAGCCGGGGCTGAGCAGTACTTC | CASSLAGAEQYF
16 | - | TRBJ2-1 | TRBV5-1 | TRBD2 | TGCGCCAGCAGCGACCCCAGCGGGAGCTCCTACAATGAGCAGTTCTTC | CASSDPSGSSYNEQFF
13 | few | TRBJ2-2 | TRBV6-5 | - | TGTGCCAGCAGACGACGGAGGACCGGGGAGCTGTTTTTT | CASRRRRTGELFF
15 | - | TRBJ2-7 | TRBV2 | - | TGTGCCAGCAGTGCGTTGGGTAGGTCCGGCTACGAGCAGTACTTC | CASSALGRSGYEQYF
14 | - | TRBJ2-5 | TRBV5-5 | TRBD1 | TGTGCCAGCAGCTTAAACAGGGGCGGGGAGACCCAGTACTTC | CASSLNRGGETQYF
13 | - | TRBJ2-3 | TRBV9 | - | TGTGCCAGCAGCTTACCAGGGTCGGATACGCAGTATTTT | CASSLPGSDTQYF
15 | - | TRBJ2-1 | TRBV7-2 | - | TGTGCCAGCAGCTTAGCGGGAGTGGGTTACAATGAGCAGTTCTTC | CASSLAGVGYNEQFF
15 | - | TRBJ2-1 | TRBV5-8 | TRBD2 | TGTGCCAGCAGTTTCGGGACTAGCGGGAGGAATGAGCAGTTCTTC | CASSFGTSGRNEQFF
12 | - | TRBJ2-1 | TRBV5-1 | - | TGCGCCAGCAGCTTGGCAGAACATGAGCAGTTCTTC | CASSLAEHEQFF
16 | - | TRBJ2-7 | TRBV7-8 | TRBD2 | TGTGCCAGCAGCACGACCAGACTAGCGGATTCCTACGAGCAGTACTTC | CASSTTRLADSYEQYF
11 | - | TRBJ2-3 | TRBV20-1 | - | TGCAGTGCTAGCCGGACGGATACGCAGTATTTT | CSASRTDTQYF
13 | - | TRBJ2-3 | TRBV7-2 | - | TGTGCCAGCGGACGGGAGTTGGCGGATACGCAGTATTTT | CASGRELADTQYF
13 | - | TRBJ1-2 | TRBV10-3 | - | TGTGCCATCAGTGAGGAGGCGGACTATGGCTACACCTTC | CAISEEADYGYTF
14 | - | TRBJ1-1 | TRBV9 | - | TGTGCCAGCAGCGTAGGGCAGGTAAACACTGAAGCTTTCTTT | CASSVGQVNTEAFF
13 | - | TRBJ1-5 | TRBV10-3 | - | TGTGCCATCAGTGCGGGGTGGAGAGAGCCCCAGCATTTT | CAISAGWREPQHF
12 | - | TRBJ2-3 | TRBV7-2 | - | TGTGCCAGCAGCCGAGGGGCGGATACGCAGTATTTT | CASSRGADTQYF
14 | few | TRBJ1-3 | TRBV27 | - | TGTGCCAGCGGGCGACGGAGCTCTGGAAACACCATATATTTT | CASGRRSSGNTIYF
16 | - | TRBJ1-5 | TRBV7-9 | - | TGTGCCAGCAGCTTAGCGTCAGGTGGTTTTAATCAGCCCCAGCATTTT | CASSLASGGFNQPQHF
14 | - | TRBJ1-1 | TRBV19 | TRBD1 | TGTGCCAGTAGTATGACAGGGATGAACACTGAAGCTTTCTTT | CASSMTGMNTEAFF
15 | - | TRBJ2-7 | TRBV10-2 | TRBD2 | TGCGCCAGCCGGCGACTAGCGGACGTCCCCTACGAGCAGTACTTC | CASRRLADVPYEQYF
17 | - | TRBJ2-1 | TRBV7-2 | TRBD1 | TGTGCCAGCAGCTTAAGAGGGGACAGGGGCTCCTACAATGAGCAGTTCTTC | CASSLRGDRGSYNEQFF